These 24 T cell receptor beta chains came from one sample sequenced in a study of cytomegalovirus exposure and HLA in healthy donors. Sequenced by immunoSEQ multiplex PCR; TCRdb stores in-frame clones only, minus some. This sample has under 140,000 clones, with approximately 89% found just once. The sample was PBMCs. These receptors came from a woman between 18 and 29 years old in good health and CMV-seronegative.

The CDR3 DNA is TGTGCCAGCAGTTTATATATTGGGGCCAACGTCCTGACTTTC. It specifies CASSLYIGANVLTF. The chain recombines TRBV28 with TRBJ2-6, with D unresolved. Trimming cost V 1 base and J 3 bases, with 4 bases left between them. The CDR3 runs to 14 residues. Germline values: CDR1 MDHEN, CDR2 SYDVKM.

V is TRBV5-8 and J is TRBJ2-1; possible D gene TRBD1, 6 bases. The CDR3 is 17 residues long. Trimming pared 4 bases from V and 4 bases from J, leaving 21 bases between. Germline V gene sequence: CDR1 SGHTS, CDR2 YDEGEE. In nucleotides, the CDR3 is TGTGCCAGCAGCCAAAAATCCGGGACATCAGTGTACAATGAGCAGTTCTTC. Its protein is CASSQKSGTSVYNEQFF.

This rearrangement joins TRBV30 to TRBJ2-3; D possibly corresponds to TRBD2 (6 bases). Trimming pared 2 bases from V and 1 base from J, leaving 7 bases between. The CDR3 contains 13 residues. The germline CDR1 and CDR2 sequences are GTSNPN and SVGIG (reference sequence). CDR3 coding DNA: TGTGCCTGGAGTAGCGGGCGCACAGATACGCAGTATTTT. Its protein product is CAWSSGRTDTQYF.

This clone was recorded once. The gene calls are TRBV4-1 and TRBJ1-1; 10 bases align to TRBD1. The CDR3 length is 12 residues. The V gene end was trimmed by 4 bases and the J gene end by 11 bases; junction bases not matched to a gene: 4. Per the germline V gene, CDR1 is MGHRA and CDR2 is YSYEKL. CDR3 nucleotide sequence: TGCGCCAGCAGCCCCGGGACAGGGGAGGCTTTCTTT. Its protein is CASSPGTGEAFF.

The chain uses TRBV4-2 and TRBJ2-1; 9 bases align to TRBD2. With 7 bases clipped from V and 8 bases from J, the junction kept 12 bases outside the gene matches. Germline V gene data show CDR1 as LGHNA and CDR2 as YNFKEQ. The CDR3 length is 15 residues. The CDR3 reads CASTTLLAGSDEQFF. DNA of the CDR3: TGTGCCAGCACCACCCTACTAGCGGGCAGCGATGAGCAGTTCTTC.

The gene calls are TRBV7-2 and TRBJ2-2, with D possibly TRBD1 on 5 matching bases. Germline lookup yields CDR1 SGHTA and CDR2 FQGNSA. V shed 3 bases and J shed 6 bases, with 11 bases lying between them. There are 14 residues in the CDR3. CDR3 DNA: TGTGCCAGCAGCTTCAGGCAGGGTCCCGGGGAGCTGTTTTTT. This codes for CASSFRQGPGELFF.

The rearrangement uses TRBV28 and TRBJ2-7; 7 nucleotides line up with TRBD1. CDR1 is MDHEN and CDR2 is SYDVKM in the germline V gene. CDR3 length equals 14 residues. The CDR3 DNA sequence: TGTCTCTCATGTTCGGGGACAGCTCCCTACGAGCAGTACTTC. Amino acid sequence: CLSCSGTAPYEQYF. Looking up the rest from reference TRBV28 and TRBJ2-7 gives the full variable domain: DVKVTQSSRYLVKRTGEKVFLECVQDMDHENMFWYRQDPGLGLRLIYFSYDVKMKEKGDIPEGYSVSREKKERFSLILESASTNQTSMYLCLSCSGTAPYEQYFGPGTRLTVT.

This clone showed up just once. The gene calls are TRBV4-3 and TRBJ2-3; possibly TRBD2 for D (5 bases). Germline V gene sequence: CDR1 LGHNA, CDR2 YSLEER. The CDR3 loop spans 15 amino acids. The ends were cut back, 1 base at V and 3 bases at J, with 11 bases in the middle. CDR3 bases: TGCGCCAGCAGCCAAGTGGTCAGAGGGACAGATACGCAGTATTTT. It codes for CASSQVVRGTDTQYF.

The chain combines TRBV15 with TRBJ1-4; possible D gene TRBD1, 6 bases. Germline V CDR1 and CDR2: LNHNV, YYDKDF (reference sequence). The length of the CDR3 is 16 residues. The V end lost 2 bases, the J end lost 12 bases, and 22 bases lay between the germline ends. In DNA, the CDR3 is TGTGCCACCAGCAGACCACGGTCCCTACAGGGATCGGAACTGTTTTTT. Translating gives CATSRPRSLQGSELFF. The variable domain in full, with the rest retrieved from reference TRBV15 and TRBJ1-4, is DAMVIQNPRYQVTQFGKPVTLSCSQTLNHNVMYWYQQKSSQAPKLLFHYYDKDFNNEADTPDNFQSRRPNTSFCFLDIRSPGLGDTAMYLCATSRPRSLQGSELFFGSGTQLSVL.

This clone was detected only once. The gene calls are TRBV11-2 and TRBJ2-7; D remains unclear. The CDR3 covers 12 residues. The V gene lost 5 bases and the J gene lost 4 bases, with 9 bases spanning the gap. CDR1 is SGHAT, CDR2 FQNNGV, per germline. The CDR3 sequence is CASSPRGYEQYF. The CDR3 DNA reads as TGTGCCAGCAGCCCGCGAGGATACGAGCAGTACTTC. Drawing the rest from reference TRBV11-2 and TRBJ2-7, the complete variable domain is EAGVAQSPRYKIIEKRQSVAFWCNPISGHATLYWYQQILGQGPKLLIQFQNNGVVDDSQLPKDRFSAERLKGVDSTLKIQPAKLEDSAVYLCASSPRGYEQYFGPGTRLTVT.

The rearrangement links TRBV7-8 to TRBJ2-7; possibly TRBD1 for D (5 bases). Germline assignment: CDR1 SGHVS and CDR2 FQNEAQ. The CDR3 totals 15 residues. Trimming left V 0 bases short and J 5 bases short, with 14 bases between. The CDR3 region is CASSLARQGAHEQYF. In DNA form, the CDR3 reads TGTGCCAGCAGCTTAGCGCGGCAAGGGGCCCACGAGCAGTACTTC.

The gene calls are TRBV5-6 and TRBJ2-1, with 11 nucleotides matching TRBD2. The CDR3 totals 17 residues. CDR1 is SGHDT and CDR2 is YYEEEE in the germline V gene. The V and J ends lost 0 bases and 8 bases, in that order; junction bases with no gene match: 10. CDR3: CASSLAGSGRALDEQFF. Written as DNA, the CDR3 is TGTGCCAGCAGCTTGGCCGGTAGCGGGAGGGCGTTGGATGAGCAGTTCTTC.

The chain couples TRBV7-2 to TRBJ2-2, with 10 bases that match TRBD2. The CDR3 sequence is 17 residues long. V trimming: 5 bases; J trimming: 0 bases; junction bases outside the gene matches: 6. In germline, CDR1 is SGHTA, CDR2 FQGNSA. In DNA form, the CDR3 reads TGTGCCAGCAGCCGGACTAGCGGAAGCTCGAACACCGGGGAGCTGTTTTTT. This encodes CASSRTSGSSNTGELFF. Combining the CDR3 with reference TRBV7-2 and TRBJ2-2 gives the whole variable domain GAGVSQSPSNKVTEKGKDVELRCDPISGHTALYWYRQSLGQGLEFLIYFQGNSAPDKSGLPSDRFSAERTGGSVSTLTIQRTQQEDSAVYLCASSRTSGSSNTGELFFGEGSRLTVL.

The chain employs TRBV7-2 and TRBJ1-2; no clear D gene. The CDR3 has 13 amino acids. Germline CDR1 reads SGHTA; CDR2 reads FQGNSA. The V and J ends lost 5 bases and 8 bases respectively, with 15 bases between them. CDR3 sequence reads: CASSPGISWGYTF. The CDR3 bases are TGTGCCAGCAGCCCCGGGATCTCTTGGGGCTACACCTTC.

The gene calls are TRBV29-1 and TRBJ1-1; 7 bases align to TRBD1. V dropped 7 bases and J dropped 5; count of bases not matched to a gene: 4. The CDR3 length is 11 residues. Germline CDR1 reads SQVTM; CDR2 reads ANQGSEA. This CDR3 is CSGRQGTEAFF. The DNA for the CDR3 is TGCAGCGGCAGACAGGGAACTGAAGCTTTCTTT.

V and J are TRBV2 and TRBJ1-1; 9 bases are shared with TRBD1. The CDR3 length is 15 residues. Germline-derived CDR1 and CDR2 are SNHLY and FYNNEI. The J segment lost 0 bases and the V segment lost 5 bases, leaving 4 bases of the junction unmatched. CDR3 sequence (DNA): TGTGCCAGCAGTCTACAGGGGGCCCTGAACACTGAAGCTTTCTTT. It yields the protein CASSLQGALNTEAFF.

Comment on this clone: One junction end disagrees with the germline gene, perhaps due to a read error. The rearrangement uses TRBV27 and TRBJ1-1, with TRBD1 matching 9 bases. CDR3 size: 15 residues. Germline V gene lookup returns CDR1 MNHEY and CDR2 SMNVEV (reference sequence). CDR3 bases: TGTGCCAGCATAGGACAGGGGTGGCTGAAAACTGAAGCTTTCTTT. The encoded protein is CASIGQGWLKTEAFF.

V and J are TRBV10-3 and TRBJ1-5, with 7 bases that match TRBD1. Trimming at V came to 3 bases and at J to 7 bases, leaving 9 bases not matched to a gene. This CDR3 region has 15 residues. Germline CDR1 is ENHRY and CDR2 is SYGVKD. The CDR3: CAISDNRGPGQPQHF. In DNA, the CDR3 is TGTGCCATCAGTGATAACAGGGGCCCAGGGCAGCCCCAGCATTTT.

Concerning this clone: The junction and the germline gene differ at one end; a read error may be behind it. The chain couples TRBV7-7 to TRBJ2-3; 8 nucleotides match TRBD2. This CDR3 has 14 residues. In germline, CDR1 is SSHAT, CDR2 FNYEAQ (reference sequence). The CDR3 DNA sequence: TGTGCTAGCAGCTTAAGCGGGGGTACAGATACGCAGTATTTT. Translation gives CASSLSGGTDTQYF. Full variable domain (outside the CDR3, taken from reference TRBV7-7 and TRBJ2-3): GAGVSQSPRYKVTKRGQDVTLRCDPISSHATLYWYQQALGQGPEFLTYFNYEAQPDKSGLPSDRFSAERPEGSISTLTIQRTEQRDSAMYRCASSLSGGTDTQYFGPGTRLTVL.

This chain connects TRBV28 to TRBJ1-6; 10 positions match TRBD1. The ends lost 5 bases at V and 10 bases at J; junction bases unmatched: 8. Looked up from germline, CDR1 is MDHEN and CDR2 is SYDVKM. The CDR3 has 15 residues. The CDR3 DNA follows: TGTGCCAGCAGTCTGCTGGGGACAGGGGAATCACCCCTCCACTTT. Translated: CASSLLGTGESPLHF.

This chain uses TRBV14 with TRBJ2-7; 11 bases map to TRBD1. Germline V lookup: CDR1 SGHDN, CDR2 FVKESK. Trimming at V came to 6 bases and at J to 1 base, leaving 5 bases not matched to a gene. The CDR3 extends over 15 amino acids. The CDR3 coding sequence is TGTGCCAGCAGTACCGGACAGGGGGCATCCTACGAGCAGTACTTC. Its translation is CASSTGQGASYEQYF.

The V and J genes are TRBV4-3 and TRBJ2-1, with 9 positions matching TRBD2. This CDR3 comprises 15 residues. Germline V gene data show CDR1 as LGHNA and CDR2 as YSLEER. The V segment lost 3 bases and the J segment 8 bases; nucleotides outside the gene matches: 8. In DNA form, the CDR3 reads TGCGCCAGCAGCCATATGGGCGGGGGGGCCTATGAGCAGTTCTTC. As protein: CASSHMGGGAYEQFF.

This chain links TRBV2 with TRBJ2-5; D remains unclear. V lost 8 bases, J lost 1 base, and 8 bases lay in between. The CDR3 is 12 amino acids. Germline loops: CDR1 SNHLY, CDR2 FYNNEI. The CDR3 here is CASVTAQETQYF. DNA of the CDR3: TGTGCCAGCGTAACAGCCCAAGAGACCCAGTACTTC.

The chain is built from TRBV7-5 and TRBJ2-7; the listed D gene, TRBD2, was not tested against the DNA. TRBV7-5 is tagged as a pseudogene. CDR3 length: 16 residues. CDR3 residues: CARSYRLAGVPYEQYF. The CDR3 DNA is TGTGCCAGAAGCTACCGACTAGCGGGGGTCCCCTACGAGCAGTACTTC.